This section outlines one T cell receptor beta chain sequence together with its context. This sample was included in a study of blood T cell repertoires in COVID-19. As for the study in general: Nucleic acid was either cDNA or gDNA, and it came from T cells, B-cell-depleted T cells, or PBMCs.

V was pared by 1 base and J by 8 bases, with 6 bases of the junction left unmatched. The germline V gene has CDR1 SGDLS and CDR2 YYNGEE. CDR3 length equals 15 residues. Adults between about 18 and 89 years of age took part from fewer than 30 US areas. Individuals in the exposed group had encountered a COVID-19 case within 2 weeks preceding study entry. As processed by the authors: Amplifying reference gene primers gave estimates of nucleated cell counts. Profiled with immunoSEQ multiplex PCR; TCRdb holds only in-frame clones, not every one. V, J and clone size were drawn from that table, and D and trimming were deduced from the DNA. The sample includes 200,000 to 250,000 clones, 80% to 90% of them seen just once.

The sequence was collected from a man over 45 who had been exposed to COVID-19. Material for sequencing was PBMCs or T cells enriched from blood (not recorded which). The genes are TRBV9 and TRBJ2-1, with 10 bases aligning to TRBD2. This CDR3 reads CASSVLASGGDEQFF. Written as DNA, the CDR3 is TGTGCCAGCAGCGTATTGGCTAGCGGGGGTGATGAGCAGTTCTTC.